The text below deals with one T cell receptor (beta chain). Sequenced by immunoSEQ multiplex PCR; TCRdb stores in-frame clones only, minus some. This sample yields 75,000 to 100,000 clones, of which over 80% are seen a single time; about 8.4% belongs to the top ten. The record originates from a study of PD-L1 blockade in urothelial cancer. Study-wide context: Most of the 29 patients were men who had bladder-origin urothelial cancer.

Indicated time point: peripheral blood 6 weeks after treatment start. Urothelial carcinoma in patients was locally advanced or metastatic. This CDR3 is built from 14 residues. V lost 3 bases, J lost 0 bases, and 2 bases stayed unmatched. Germline CDR1 and CDR2: KGHSH and LQKENI. This material consisted of PBMCs, taken around atezolizumab (anti-PD-L1) treatment. The sequence was obtained from a man aged 65 to 85 with urothelial cancer. The chain links TRBV18 to TRBJ2-7; TRBD1 aligns across 7 bases. The CDR3 region has the DNA TGTGCCAGCTCACCGGGACAGAGCTCCTACGAGCAGTACTTC. Protein sequence: CASSPGQSSYEQYF.